The sequence of this T cell receptor (beta chain) was determined in a study of CD8 T cells in ankylosing spondylitis. Findings of the study overall: Matched synovial fluid from ankylosing spondylitis patients was reported to be enriched for disease-linked clones. A number of the motif variants had already been described in reactive arthritis synovial fluid and blood. Clones that were linked to disease were CD8+ and were relatively rare in peripheral blood.

Germline V gives CDR1 GTSNPN, CDR2 SVGIG (reference sequence). The CDR3 sequence is 15 residues long. V lost 0 bases, J lost 1 base, and 11 bases lay in between. Comments on this clonotype: Its antigen is unidentified.

Quantitative 5'-RACE with molecular barcodes generated TCR beta libraries. One entry per CDR3 protein, called by TCRdb with MiXCR from the 5' RACE reads. The table records about 360,000 distinct CDR3 sequences, 20% of them present only once. This receptor was taken from a male donor with ankylosing spondylitis or in good health (not recorded which). Material for sequencing was blood, either unsorted or a sorted T cell fraction (not recorded which). The rearrangement joins TRBV30 to TRBJ2-3; D gene ambiguous. The CDR3 region is CAWSVLPLGTDTQYF. The CDR3 DNA reads TGTGCCTGGAGTGTACTTCCTCTAGGCACAGATACGCAGTATTTT. Supplemented by reference TRBV30 and TRBJ2-3, the full variable domain reads SQTIHQWPATLVQPVGSPLSLECTVEGTSNPNLYWYRQAAGRGLQLLFYSVGIGQISSEVPQNLSASRPQDRQFILSSKKLLLSDSGFYLCAWSVLPLGTDTQYFGPGTRLTVL.